This passage covers 27 T cell receptor beta chains from one sample sequenced in a study of cytomegalovirus exposure and HLA in healthy donors. 60 Vbeta and 13 Jbeta primers were used in PCR. The assay was immunoSEQ multiplex PCR, and TCRdb's table has in-frame clones only and misses some. In the table there are about 100,000 clones, under 80% of which are singletons. The sequenced sample consisted of PBMCs. These receptors were collected from a woman aged 40 to 49 in good health and CMV-seropositive.

The genes are TRBV19 and TRBJ1-5, with 7 bases matching TRBD1. This CDR3 spans 15 amino acids. Trimming took 5 bases from V and 2 from J; bases not matched to a gene: 6. The V gene's germline CDR1 is LNHDA and CDR2 SQIVND (reference sequence). CDR3: CASSYGTGGNQPQHF. The CDR3 DNA is TGTGCCAGTAGTTACGGTACAGGGGGCAATCAGCCCCAGCATTTT.

The V gene is TRBV11-2, the J gene TRBJ2-2, with D hard to call. V lost 6 bases, J lost 6 bases, and 17 bases lay in between. Germline V CDR1 and CDR2: SGHAT, FQNNGV. This CDR3 is 15 amino acids long. The CDR3 here is CASRSPGSLAGELFF. In nucleotides, the CDR3 is TGTGCCAGCAGATCGCCCGGGTCCTTGGCCGGGGAGCTGTTTTTT.

The V gene is TRBV6-5, the J gene TRBJ1-1, with D perhaps matching TRBD1 (5 bases). Trimming took off 4 bases at V and 4 bases at J, with 13 bases between the two ends. The CDR3 loop spans 14 amino acids. Looked up from germline, CDR1 is MNHEY and CDR2 is SVGAGI. CDR3 sequence reads: CASSSRPGGTEAFF. Here the CDR3 DNA reads TGTGCCAGCAGTTCTCGCCCGGGGGGCACTGAAGCTTTCTTT.

The gene calls are TRBV4-2 and TRBJ1-5; D is unresolved. The CDR3 has 15 amino acids. Trimming stripped 0 bases from V and 0 bases from J, with 6 bases between. Germline CDR1 LGHNA, CDR2 YNFKEQ. In DNA, the CDR3 is TGTGCCAGCAGCCAAGATCGAGGTAGCAATCAGCCCCAGCATTTT. This sequence encodes CASSQDRGSNQPQHF.

This chain joins TRBV11-2 and TRBJ1-1; 7 nucleotides agree with TRBD1. The CDR3 has 14 amino acids. Germline loops: CDR1 SGHAT, CDR2 FQNNGV. J gave up 2 bases and V 1 base, and 1 base lay outside the gene matches. CDR3 amino acids: CASSLGGGNTEAFF. The DNA of the CDR3 is TGTGCCAGCAGCTTAGGAGGGGGCAACACTGAAGCTTTCTTT.

This clone came up once. This chain links TRBV7-2 with TRBJ2-5; 8 nucleotides align to TRBD1. Germline trimming cut 0 bases from V and 1 base from J; bases unmatched to any gene: 1. From germline, CDR1 is SGHTA and CDR2 FQGNSA. The CDR3 has 15 amino acids. CDR3 region: CASSLAGTGQETQYF. The DNA of the CDR3 is TGTGCCAGCAGCTTAGCGGGGACAGGCCAAGAGACCCAGTACTTC.

V is TRBV2 and J is TRBJ1-4; possible D gene TRBD1, 5 bases. Germline V lookup: CDR1 SNHLY, CDR2 FYNNEI. The CDR3 loop spans 14 amino acids. The germline V and J ends were trimmed by 3 bases and 8 bases, with 13 bases remaining between them. The CDR3 coding sequence is TGTGCCAGCAGTGAGGGGGGGGTGCGCGAAAAACTGTTTTTT. It translates to CASSEGGVREKLFF.

Note on this clone: Additional DNA sequences in this sample encode the identical CDR3. The CDR3 is CASSLGTGRNEKLFF. Written as DNA, the CDR3 is TGCGCCAGCAGCTTGGGAACAGGAAGAAATGAAAAACTGTTTTTT. The chain uses TRBV5-1 and TRBJ1-4, with a possible D match to TRBD1 (5 bases). Trimming stripped 0 bases from V and 5 bases from J, with 11 bases between. This CDR3 contains 15 residues. From germline, CDR1 is SGHRS and CDR2 YFSETQ.

This rearrangement joins TRBV30 to TRBJ2-3, with 14 bases that match TRBD2. The junction had 4 bases not matched to a gene; V was cut back by 3 bases and J by 8 bases. Looked up from germline, CDR1 is GTSNPN and CDR2 is SVGIG (reference sequence). This CDR3 comprises 14 residues. The CDR3 nucleotides read TGTGCCTGGAGCCAGACTAGCGGGGGGGGTACGCAGTATTTT. This codes for CAWSQTSGGGTQYF.

This rearrangement joins TRBV15 to TRBJ1-3; 10 nucleotides align to TRBD1. The germline V gene encodes CDR1 LNHNV and CDR2 YYDKDF (reference sequence). J gave up 7 bases and V 5 bases, and 2 bases lay outside the gene matches. The CDR3 spans 13 residues. In DNA form, the CDR3 reads TGTGCCACCAGCGGGGGACAGGGGAACACCATATATTTT. As protein: CATSGGQGNTIYF. Combining the CDR3 with reference TRBV15 and TRBJ1-3 gives the whole variable domain DAMVIQNPRYQVTQFGKPVTLSCSQTLNHNVMYWYQQKSSQAPKLLFHYYDKDFNNEADTPDNFQSRRPNTSFCFLDIRSPGLGDTAMYLCATSGGQGNTIYFGEGSWLTVV.

This sequence joins TRBV7-8 and TRBJ1-1, with TRBD1 matching over 9 bases. CDR1 and CDR2 (germline): SGHVS, FQNEAQ. The CDR3 extends over 16 amino acids. The trim removed 4 bases at V and 3 bases at J, leaving 9 bases unmatched. The CDR3 DNA reads TGTGCCAGCAGCTCTTACAGGGGGCGCGTGGACACTGAAGCTTTCTTT. This sequence encodes CASSSYRGRVDTEAFF.

This clone has just a few counts. V usage is TRBV6-1 and J usage is TRBJ1-2, with D hard to call. Trimming pared 2 bases from V and 2 bases from J, leaving 9 bases between. There are 14 residues in the CDR3. From germline, CDR1 is MNHNS and CDR2 SASEGT. The DNA for the CDR3 is TGTGCCAGCAGTGAAATGTATACAAACTATGGCTACACCTTC. The encoded protein is CASSEMYTNYGYTF.

This clone was seen once. The chain couples TRBV4-1 to TRBJ1-4; weak D call: TRBD1 (6 bases). CDR1 MGHRA and CDR2 YSYEKL come from the germline V gene. The CDR3 spans 18 residues. Trimming took 1 base from V and 0 from J, leaving 15 bases between them. The CDR3 reads CASSQGKTGVATNEKLFF. In nucleotides, the CDR3 is TGCGCCAGCAGCCAAGGAAAGACAGGAGTTGCAACTAATGAAAAACTGTTTTTT.

This chain connects TRBV5-1 to TRBJ2-1; 12 positions match TRBD2. The length of the CDR3 is 15 residues. V lost 2 bases to trimming and J lost 7 bases; unmatched junction nucleotides: 4. CDR1 is SGHRS and CDR2 is YFSETQ in the germline V gene. The CDR3 reads CASSFPTSGRNEQFF. Here the CDR3 DNA reads TGCGCCAGCAGCTTCCCGACTAGCGGGAGAAATGAGCAGTTCTTC. The entire variable domain, with the rest obtained from reference TRBV5-1 and TRBJ2-1, is as follows: KAGVTQTPRYLIKTRGQQVTLSCSPISGHRSVSWYQQTPGQGLQFLFEYFSETQRNKGNFPGRFSGRQFSNSRSEMNVSTLELGDSALYLCASSFPTSGRNEQFFGPGTRLTVL.

This clone was detected only a few times. The chain has TRBV6-5 and TRBJ2-5, with no clear D. The CDR3 runs to 13 residues. Trimming removed 2 bases from V and 2 bases from J, with 6 bases in between. Per the germline V gene, CDR1 is MNHEY and CDR2 is SVGAGI. DNA for the CDR3: TGTGCCAGCAGTTACCATCAGCAAGAGACCCAGTACTTC. Its protein is CASSYHQQETQYF.

This chain joins TRBV7-9 and TRBJ2-1; D gene unclear. The CDR3 contains 12 residues. Germline values: CDR1 SEHNR, CDR2 FQNEAQ (reference sequence). Trimming cost V 5 bases and J 7 bases, with 9 bases left between them. DNA of the CDR3: TGTGCCAGCAGCCTTAGTTTTAATGAGCAGTTCTTC. Protein: CASSLSFNEQFF.

This clone was observed a few times. V usage is TRBV4-1 and J usage is TRBJ1-2, with D possibly being TRBD1 (5 bases). Trimming removed 2 bases from V and 4 bases from J, with 11 bases in between. This CDR3 spans 14 amino acids. Germline CDR1 and CDR2: MGHRA and YSYEKL. CDR3 residues: CASSQTSGPYGYTF. CDR3 nucleotide sequence: TGCGCCAGCAGCCAAACTTCAGGGCCCTATGGCTACACCTTC.

The rearrangement joins TRBV11-2 to TRBJ1-6; no firm D call. The CDR3 runs 15 residues. The V gene's germline CDR1 is SGHAT and CDR2 FQNNGV. Trimming removed 1 base from V and 7 bases from J, with 11 bases in between. The CDR3 DNA is TGTGCCAGCAGCTTAGTTGTCCGGGGAAATTCACCCCTCCACTTT. Its protein product is CASSLVVRGNSPLHF.

The chain has TRBV29-1 and TRBJ1-2; tentative D call: TRBD1 (5 bases). With 1 base removed from V and 4 bases from J, the gap between germline ends came to 7 bases. The germline V gene encodes CDR1 SQVTM and CDR2 ANQGSEA. The CDR3 loop spans 12 amino acids. CDR3 protein: CSVEGQGYGYTF. The CDR3 region has the DNA TGCAGCGTTGAAGGCCAGGGCTATGGCTACACCTTC.

The rearrangement links TRBV7-8 to TRBJ2-7, with 7 positions matching TRBD1. Germline CDR1 is SGHVS and CDR2 is FQNEAQ. The CDR3 length is 14 residues. V lost 5 bases, J lost 2 bases, and 6 bases stayed unmatched. The CDR3 DNA sequence: TGTGCCAGCAGCCCCGGGACAGATACCTACGAGCAGTACTTC. The encoded protein is CASSPGTDTYEQYF.

The count of this clone is one. The chain carries TRBV14 and TRBJ2-7, with D maybe TRBD1 (5 bases). Looked up from germline, CDR1 is SGHDN and CDR2 is FVKESK. V dropped 4 bases and J dropped 6 bases, with 10 bases sitting between them. The CDR3 is 12 residues long. This CDR3 reads CASSLIRAEQYF. The CDR3 DNA reads as TGTGCCAGCAGCCTGATCAGGGCCGAGCAGTACTTC.

The genes are TRBV5-1 and TRBJ1-2; the match to TRBD1 covers 9 bases. CDR3 length equals 13 residues. The V and J ends lost 4 bases and 6 bases, in that order; junction bases with no gene match: 4. Germline CDR1 and CDR2: SGHRS and YFSETQ. DNA of the CDR3: TGCGCCAGCAGCCATAGACAGGGGGATGGCTACACCTTC. As protein: CASSHRQGDGYTF.

This chain connects TRBV29-1 to TRBJ1-2, with 11 positions matching TRBD1. Germline CDR1 reads SQVTM; CDR2 reads ANQGSEA. Unmatched junction bases numbered 6, after V lost 1 base and J lost 8 bases. This CDR3 has 14 residues. The chain's CDR3 is CSVEGGQGARGYTF. The DNA for the CDR3 is TGCAGCGTTGAAGGCGGACAGGGGGCGCGGGGCTACACCTTC.

This chain connects TRBV4-1 to TRBJ2-2; 8 bases line up with TRBD2. Germline-derived CDR1 and CDR2 are MGHRA and YSYEKL. This CDR3 spans 18 amino acids. With V trimmed by 4 bases and J by 3 bases, 13 bases remained unmatched. The CDR3 reads CASSRGVGGLDDTGELFF. The CDR3 DNA is TGCGCCAGCAGCCGAGGTGTTGGGGGACTAGACGACACCGGGGAGCTGTTTTTT.

The V call is TRBV5-1, the J call TRBJ1-1, with D possibly being TRBD1 (6 bases). V shed 4 bases and J shed 3 bases, with 13 bases lying between them. The CDR3 is 14 residues long. The germline CDR1 and CDR2 sequences are SGHRS and YFSETQ. The CDR3 here is CASSIQGPDTEAFF. CDR3 DNA sequence: TGCGCCAGCAGCATACAGGGACCGGACACTGAAGCTTTCTTT. Full variable domain (rest looked up from reference TRBV5-1 and TRBJ1-1): KAGVTQTPRYLIKTRGQQVTLSCSPISGHRSVSWYQQTPGQGLQFLFEYFSETQRNKGNFPGRFSGRQFSNSRSEMNVSTLELGDSALYLCASSIQGPDTEAFFGQGTRLTVV.

This clone was recorded a few times. The chain couples TRBV5-6 to TRBJ1-1; D call uncertain. The CDR3 sequence is 13 residues long. The V and J ends lost 4 bases and 0 bases respectively, with 7 bases between them. CDR1 and CDR2 from the germline V gene are SGHDT and YYEEEE. The DNA of the CDR3 is TGTGCCAGCAGCCCTTTAGTGAACACTGAAGCTTTCTTT. This gives the protein CASSPLVNTEAFF.

J is TRBJ2-5 and V is TRBV5-1; D might be TRBD1 (6 bases). Trimming left V 0 bases short and J 2 bases short, with 11 bases between. CDR3 length: 15 residues. The germline V gene encodes CDR1 SGHRS and CDR2 YFSETQ. The CDR3 coding sequence is TGCGCCAGCAGCTTGGGGCAGGGGAAGCAAGAGACCCAGTACTTC. This translates into CASSLGQGKQETQYF.